This passage covers 18 T cell receptor beta chains from one sample sequenced in a study of glioma-infiltrating T cells. The iRepertoire nested amplicon-rescue multiplex PCR amplified TCR alpha and beta CDR3s from RNA. TCRdb processed the multiplex PCR reads anew with MiXCR; each CDR3 protein has one entry. This sample has around 150,000 distinct CDR3 sequences, with about two fifths found just once. Sequenced sample: glioma tissue, nonneoplastic brain tissue, or PBMCs (not recorded which). Receptor source: a human donor with low-grade glioma or glioblastoma, undergoing nonglioma brain surgery, or in good health (not recorded which).

The rearrangement joins TRBV4-2 to TRBJ2-7; D call uncertain. The CDR3 consists of 14 residues. V was trimmed by 5 bases and J by 0 bases, leaving 11 bases between them. CDR1 and CDR2 (germline): LGHNA, YNFKEQ. CDR3 nucleotide sequence: TGTGCCAGCAGCTTTCAAGGTTTCTCCTACGAGCAGTACTTC. This encodes CASSFQGFSYEQYF.

This clonotype occurred a few times. V usage is TRBV27 and J usage is TRBJ2-1; no reliable D call. The V gene's germline CDR1 is MNHEY and CDR2 SMNVEV (reference sequence). V lost 5 bases, J lost 8 bases, and 7 bases lay in between. CDR3 length: 11 amino acids. DNA for the CDR3: TGTGCCAGCAGTGCTCTCGATGAGCAGTTCTTC. Its translation is CASSALDEQFF.

For this clonotype: This may arise from a read error, as a much more abundant clone is one base away. The rearrangement links TRBV6-5 to TRBJ1-5; D is undetermined. This CDR3 spans 13 amino acids. V shed 5 bases and J shed 10 bases, with 15 bases lying between them. Per germline, CDR1 MNHEY and CDR2 SVGAGI. The CDR3 is CASSETVGVPQHF. In nucleotides, the CDR3 is TGTGCCAGCAGTGAGACGGTCGGTGTTCCCCAGCATTTT.

About this clonotype itself: Germline is not matched at one junction end, which may reflect a read error. The rearrangement uses TRBV7-2 and TRBJ2-1, with TRBD2 identical over 11 bases. The CDR3 has 14 amino acids. Germline CDR1 is SGHTA and CDR2 is FQGNSA. The CDR3 loop reads CARSLAGGIHEQFF. In DNA, the CDR3 is TGTGCCCGCAGTCTAGCGGGAGGTATCCATGAGCAGTTCTTC.

This clonotype was found a few times. The rearrangement links TRBV12-3 or TRBV12-4 to TRBJ2-1, with 10 positions matching TRBD1. The CDR3 is 15 residues long. V lost 5 bases and J lost 6; bases outside the gene matches: 7. The CDR3 loop is CASSAWTGGGNEQFF. CDR3 sequence (DNA): TGTGCCAGCAGTGCTTGGACAGGGGGTGGCAATGAGCAGTTCTTC.

The chain combines TRBV9 with TRBJ1-2; no firm D call. Germline V gives CDR1 SGDLS, CDR2 YYNGEE. The CDR3 spans 13 residues. Trimming removed 0 bases from V and 7 bases from J, with 10 bases in between. The CDR3 protein is CASSVGDFGGYTF. CDR3 nucleotides: TGTGCCAGCAGCGTAGGAGATTTTGGTGGCTACACCTTC.

The chain joins TRBV28 to TRBJ2-5; tentatively, D is TRBD2 (6 bases). V was shortened by 5 bases and J by 0 bases, with 10 bases between the two germline ends. Germline V CDR1 and CDR2: MDHEN, SYDVKM. The CDR3 sequence is 14 residues long. CDR3 loop: CASSDIADQETQYF. In nucleotides, the CDR3 is TGTGCCAGCAGTGATATAGCGGACCAAGAGACCCAGTACTTC.

The rearrangement links TRBV28 to TRBJ2-1; the match to TRBD2 covers 9 bases. CDR3 length equals 14 residues. V lost 8 bases and J lost 2; bases outside the gene matches: 4. The germline CDR1 and CDR2 sequences are MDHEN and SYDVKM. The CDR3 nucleotides read TGTGCCAGCCTAATAGCGGGAGCCTACAATGAGCAGTTCTTC. The encoded protein is CASLIAGAYNEQFF.

This clonotype was recorded many times. This chain joins TRBV6-6 and TRBJ2-3, with D hard to call. The CDR3 consists of 11 residues. Germline values: CDR1 MNHNY, CDR2 SVGAGI (reference sequence). V was cut by 2 bases and J by 6 bases, with 3 bases left in between. CDR3 amino acids: CASSYGDTQYF. CDR3 coding DNA: TGTGCCAGCAGTTACGGCGATACGCAGTATTTT.

This clonotype turned up a few times. The gene calls are TRBV20-1 and TRBJ2-4, with D maybe TRBD2 (6 bases). The CDR3 contains 15 residues. Germline CDR1 and CDR2: DFQATT and SNEGSKA (reference sequence). Trimming removed 5 bases at V and 0 bases at J, with 14 bases between. CDR3 amino acids: CSARTTGEAKNIQYF. The DNA of the CDR3 is TGCAGTGCTCGAACTACGGGGGAAGCCAAAAACATTCAGTACTTC.

The genes are TRBV12-3 or TRBV12-4 and TRBJ1-2; D may be TRBD1 (5 bases). The CDR3 totals 13 residues. Trimming took off 3 bases at V and 8 bases at J, with 13 bases between the two ends. The CDR3 DNA follows: TGTGCCAGCAGTTTTGGAGGACACTGGGGCTACACCTTC. Its translation: CASSFGGHWGYTF.

This chain's CDR3 is CASSTTGRSNQPQHF. In nucleotides, the CDR3 is TGTGCCAGTAGTACGACAGGACGGAGCAATCAGCCCCAGCATTTT. The chain employs TRBV19 and TRBJ1-5; tentative D call: TRBD1 (6 bases). V shed 4 bases and J shed 1 base, with 11 bases lying between them. The CDR3 loop spans 15 amino acids. CDR1 LNHDA and CDR2 SQIVND come from the germline V gene (reference sequence).

This sequence joins TRBV28 and TRBJ2-1; TRBD1 aligns across 9 bases. This CDR3 contains 16 residues. The junction had 12 bases not matched to a gene; V was cut back by 3 bases and J by 9 bases. CDR1 is MDHEN and CDR2 is SYDVKM in the germline V gene. The CDR3 sequence: CASSFRGTGISAEQFF. CDR3 DNA sequence: TGTGCCAGCAGTTTTAGGGGGACAGGGATCTCAGCTGAGCAGTTCTTC.

The chain joins TRBV18 to TRBJ2-5; weak D call: TRBD2 (5 bases). Germline values: CDR1 KGHSH, CDR2 LQKENI. This CDR3 region has 13 residues. The V end lost 2 bases, the J end lost 5 bases, and 9 bases lay between the germline ends. CDR3 in DNA: TGTGCCAGCTCACCAGGGGAGTCGGAGACCCAGTACTTC. This sequence encodes CASSPGESETQYF.

The V and J genes are TRBV20-1 and TRBJ2-3, with 9 nucleotides matching TRBD2. This CDR3 has 13 amino acids. Germline V lookup: CDR1 DFQATT, CDR2 SNEGSKA (reference sequence). Germline trimming cut 0 bases from V and 11 bases from J; bases unmatched to any gene: 6. The CDR3 is CSARDPSGKMQYF. In nucleotides, the CDR3 is TGCAGTGCTAGAGATCCTAGCGGGAAGATGCAGTATTTT.

This clonotype was counted between two and nine times. The rearrangement joins TRBV5-4 to TRBJ1-1; D gene uncertain. The length of the CDR3 is 12 residues. Germline CDR1 is SGHNT and CDR2 is YYREEE (reference sequence). The V gene lost 4 bases and the J gene lost 6 bases, with 10 bases spanning the gap. The CDR3 spells CASSGLEAEAFF. The CDR3 bases are TGTGCCAGCAGCGGACTAGAGGCTGAAGCTTTCTTT.

This clonotype has a handful of counts. This chain uses TRBV20-1 with TRBJ2-7; 8 bases align to TRBD1. The CDR3 runs to 12 residues. V lost 6 bases, J lost 3 bases, and 4 bases stayed unmatched. Germline V gene data show CDR1 as DFQATT and CDR2 as SNEGSKA (reference sequence). DNA of the CDR3: TGCAGTGCCAGGACAGGGAACTACGAGCAGTACTTC. Translating gives CSARTGNYEQYF.

For the CDR3, the DNA is TGTGCCAGCAGTTACTCCCTTACTAGCGCCGACCGTATTAATGAGCAGTTCTTC. Residues: CASSYSLTSADRINEQFF. The chain couples TRBV6-2 or TRBV6-3 to TRBJ2-1; 7 bases match TRBD2. The CDR3 extends over 18 amino acids. Losses at the gene ends were 0 bases for V and 7 bases for J; bases not matched to a gene: 15. Germline CDR1 MNHEY, CDR2 SVGEGT.